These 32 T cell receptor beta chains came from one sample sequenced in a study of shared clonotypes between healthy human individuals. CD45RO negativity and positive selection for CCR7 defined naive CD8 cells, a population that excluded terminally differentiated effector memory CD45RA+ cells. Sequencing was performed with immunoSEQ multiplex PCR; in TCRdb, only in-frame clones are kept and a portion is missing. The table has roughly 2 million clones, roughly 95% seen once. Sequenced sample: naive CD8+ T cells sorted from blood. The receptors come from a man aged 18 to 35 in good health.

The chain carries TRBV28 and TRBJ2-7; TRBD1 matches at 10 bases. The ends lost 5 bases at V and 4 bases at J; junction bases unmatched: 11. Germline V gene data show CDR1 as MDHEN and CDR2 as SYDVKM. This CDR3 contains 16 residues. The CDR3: CASSPLGQGSFYEQYF. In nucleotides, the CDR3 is TGTGCCAGCAGTCCCTTGGGACAGGGGAGCTTTTACGAGCAGTACTTC.

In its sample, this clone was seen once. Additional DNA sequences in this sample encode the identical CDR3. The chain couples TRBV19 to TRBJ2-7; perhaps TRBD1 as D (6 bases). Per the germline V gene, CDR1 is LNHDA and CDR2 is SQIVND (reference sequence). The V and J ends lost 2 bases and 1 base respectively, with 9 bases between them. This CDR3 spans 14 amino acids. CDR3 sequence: CASSIRTESYEQYF. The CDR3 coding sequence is TGTGCCAGTAGTATAAGGACAGAGTCCTACGAGCAGTACTTC.

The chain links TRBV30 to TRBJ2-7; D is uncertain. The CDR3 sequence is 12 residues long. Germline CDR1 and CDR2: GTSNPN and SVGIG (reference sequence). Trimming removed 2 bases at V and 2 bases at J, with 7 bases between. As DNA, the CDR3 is TGTGCCTGGAGTACGGATACCTACGAGCAGTACTTC. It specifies CAWSTDTYEQYF.

The CDR3, as DNA: TGTGCCAGCAGTGATACAGGGGGCAATCAGCCCCAGCATTTT. This codes for CASSDTGGNQPQHF. The chain joins TRBV6-1 to TRBJ1-5; TRBD1 matches at 7 bases. The CDR3 has 14 residues. V gave up 3 bases and J gave up 2 bases; unmatched junction bases: 1. The germline CDR1 and CDR2 sequences are MNHNS and SASEGT.

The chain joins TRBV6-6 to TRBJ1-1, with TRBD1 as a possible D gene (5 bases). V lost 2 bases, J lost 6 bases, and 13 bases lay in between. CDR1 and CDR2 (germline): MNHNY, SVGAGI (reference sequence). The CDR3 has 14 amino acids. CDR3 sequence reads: CASSYVEGQPEAFF. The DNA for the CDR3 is TGTGCCAGCAGTTACGTGGAGGGGCAGCCTGAAGCTTTCTTT.

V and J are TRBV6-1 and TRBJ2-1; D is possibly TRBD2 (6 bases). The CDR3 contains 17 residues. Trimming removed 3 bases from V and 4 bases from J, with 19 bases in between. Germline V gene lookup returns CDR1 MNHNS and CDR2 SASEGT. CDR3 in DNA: TGTGCCAGCAGTGAGTACCCCGGGGCGGGATCATACAATGAGCAGTTCTTC. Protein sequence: CASSEYPGAGSYNEQFF.

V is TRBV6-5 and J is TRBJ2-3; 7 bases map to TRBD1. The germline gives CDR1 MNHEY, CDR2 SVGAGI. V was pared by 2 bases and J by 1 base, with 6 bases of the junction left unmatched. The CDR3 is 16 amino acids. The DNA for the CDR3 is TGTGCCAGCAGTTACACAGACAGGGACCGCACAGATACGCAGTATTTT. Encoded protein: CASSYTDRDRTDTQYF.

The CDR3 region has the DNA TGTGCCAGCACTTGGGACTTCCAAGAGACCCAGTACTTC. This sequence encodes CASTWDFQETQYF. The chain is built from TRBV2 and TRBJ2-5; D perhaps matches TRBD2 (6 bases). Trimming shortened V by 7 bases and J by 1 base, and 10 bases separated the two germline ends. The CDR3 has 13 residues. CDR1 SNHLY and CDR2 FYNNEI come from the germline V gene.

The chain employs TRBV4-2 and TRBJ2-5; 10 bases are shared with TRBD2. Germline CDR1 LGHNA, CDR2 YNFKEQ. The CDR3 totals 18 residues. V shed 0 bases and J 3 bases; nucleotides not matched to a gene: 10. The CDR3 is CASSQDLIGLAAKETQYF. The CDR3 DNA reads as TGTGCCAGCAGCCAAGATCTAATAGGACTAGCGGCAAAAGAGACCCAGTACTTC.

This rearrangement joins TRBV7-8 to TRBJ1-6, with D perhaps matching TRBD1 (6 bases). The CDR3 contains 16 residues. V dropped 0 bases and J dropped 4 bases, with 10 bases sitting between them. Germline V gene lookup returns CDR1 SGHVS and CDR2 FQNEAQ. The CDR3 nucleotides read TGTGCCAGCAGCTTAGCAGAAACAGGGTATAATTCACCCCTCCACTTT. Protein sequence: CASSLAETGYNSPLHF.

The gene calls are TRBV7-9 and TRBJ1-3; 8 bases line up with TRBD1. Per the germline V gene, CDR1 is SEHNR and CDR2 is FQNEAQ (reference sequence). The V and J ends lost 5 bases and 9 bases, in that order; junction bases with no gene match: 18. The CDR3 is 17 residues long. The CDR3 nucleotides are TGTGCCAGCAGCCGATCGACGGACAGGGCGGGATTCGCCACCATATATTTT. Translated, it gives CASSRSTDRAGFATIYF.

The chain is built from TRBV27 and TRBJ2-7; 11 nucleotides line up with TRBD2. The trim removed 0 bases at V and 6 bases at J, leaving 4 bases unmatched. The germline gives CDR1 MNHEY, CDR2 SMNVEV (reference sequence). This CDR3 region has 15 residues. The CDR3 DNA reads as TGTGCCAGCAGTTTATCAGTAGCGGGGGGGCCCGAGCAGTACTTC. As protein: CASSLSVAGGPEQYF.

In DNA, the CDR3 is TGTGCCAGCAGGGGCCTCAGGGAGTCGAGCACTGAAGCTTTCTTT. This translates into CASRGLRESSTEAFF. The rearrangement joins TRBV6-5 to TRBJ1-1, with D tentatively TRBD1 (5 bases). Deletions cut 6 bases from V and 4 bases from J, with 18 bases between. Germline V gives CDR1 MNHEY, CDR2 SVGAGI. The CDR3 sequence is 15 residues long.

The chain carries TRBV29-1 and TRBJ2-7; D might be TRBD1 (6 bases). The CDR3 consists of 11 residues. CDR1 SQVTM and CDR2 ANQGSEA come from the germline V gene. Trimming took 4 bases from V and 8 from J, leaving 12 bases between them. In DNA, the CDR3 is TGCAGCGTTGCCAGGGGTGAAAAGCAGTACTTC. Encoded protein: CSVARGEKQYF.

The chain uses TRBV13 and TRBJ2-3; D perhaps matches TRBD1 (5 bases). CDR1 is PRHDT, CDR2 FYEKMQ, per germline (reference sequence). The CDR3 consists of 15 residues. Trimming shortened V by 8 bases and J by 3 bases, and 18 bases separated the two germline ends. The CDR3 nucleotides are TGTGCCAGCTTGGACACTGACCAAGGTACAGATACGCAGTATTTT. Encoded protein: CASLDTDQGTDTQYF.

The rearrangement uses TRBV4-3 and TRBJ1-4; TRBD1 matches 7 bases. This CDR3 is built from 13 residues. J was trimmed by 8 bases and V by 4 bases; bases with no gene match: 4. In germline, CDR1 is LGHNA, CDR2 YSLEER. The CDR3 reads CASSPRGQEKLFF. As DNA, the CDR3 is TGCGCCAGCAGCCCAAGGGGACAGGAAAAACTGTTTTTT.

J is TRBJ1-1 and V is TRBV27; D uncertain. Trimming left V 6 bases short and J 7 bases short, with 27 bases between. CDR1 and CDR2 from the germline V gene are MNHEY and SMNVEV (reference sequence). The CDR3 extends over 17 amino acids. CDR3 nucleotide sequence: TGTGCCAGCAGCCCCGTCCGAGTAGCGGGCATCGAAAATGAAGCTTTCTTT. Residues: CASSPVRVAGIENEAFF.

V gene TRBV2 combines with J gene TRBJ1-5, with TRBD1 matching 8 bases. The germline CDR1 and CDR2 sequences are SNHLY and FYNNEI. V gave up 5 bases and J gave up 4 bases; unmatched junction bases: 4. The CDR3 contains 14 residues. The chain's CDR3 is CASSSGGLNQPQHF. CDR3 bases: TGTGCCAGCAGTTCAGGGGGCCTGAATCAGCCCCAGCATTTT.

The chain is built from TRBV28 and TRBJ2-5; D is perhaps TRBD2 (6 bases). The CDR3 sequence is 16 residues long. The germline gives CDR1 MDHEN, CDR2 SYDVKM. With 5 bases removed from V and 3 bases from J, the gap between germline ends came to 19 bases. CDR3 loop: CASSALWPGAKETQYF. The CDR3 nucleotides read TGTGCCAGCAGTGCCCTCTGGCCGGGAGCAAAAGAGACCCAGTACTTC. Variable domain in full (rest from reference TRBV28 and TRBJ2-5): DVKVTQSSRYLVKRTGEKVFLECVQDMDHENMFWYRQDPGLGLRLIYFSYDVKMKEKGDIPEGYSVSREKKERFSLILESASTNQTSMYLCASSALWPGAKETQYFGPGTRLLVL.

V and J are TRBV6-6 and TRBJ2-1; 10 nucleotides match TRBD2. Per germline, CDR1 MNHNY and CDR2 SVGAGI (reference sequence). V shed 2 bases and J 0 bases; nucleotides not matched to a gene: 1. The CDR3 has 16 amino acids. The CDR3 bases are TGTGCCAGCAGTTACAGCGGGGGGGCCTCCTACAATGAGCAGTTCTTC. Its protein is CASSYSGGASYNEQFF.

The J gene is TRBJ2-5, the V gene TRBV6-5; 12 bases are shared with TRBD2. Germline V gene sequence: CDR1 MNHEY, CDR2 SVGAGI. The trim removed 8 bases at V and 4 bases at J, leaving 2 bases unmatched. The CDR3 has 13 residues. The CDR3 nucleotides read TGTGCCAGCCGACTAGCGGGGGTAGAGACCCAGTACTTC. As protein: CASRLAGVETQYF.

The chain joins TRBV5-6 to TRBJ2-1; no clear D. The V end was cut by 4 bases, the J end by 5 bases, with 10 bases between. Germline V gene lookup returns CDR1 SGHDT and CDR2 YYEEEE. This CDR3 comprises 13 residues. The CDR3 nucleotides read TGTGCCAGCAGCAGTGACGAGCACAATGAGCAGTTCTTC. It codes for CASSSDEHNEQFF.

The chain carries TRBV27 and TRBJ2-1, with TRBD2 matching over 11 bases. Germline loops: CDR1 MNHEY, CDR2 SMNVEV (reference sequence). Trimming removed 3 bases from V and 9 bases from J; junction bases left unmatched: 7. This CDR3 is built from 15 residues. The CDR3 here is CASSFELAGAGEQFF. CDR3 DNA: TGTGCCAGCAGTTTTGAACTAGCGGGGGCGGGTGAGCAGTTCTTC.

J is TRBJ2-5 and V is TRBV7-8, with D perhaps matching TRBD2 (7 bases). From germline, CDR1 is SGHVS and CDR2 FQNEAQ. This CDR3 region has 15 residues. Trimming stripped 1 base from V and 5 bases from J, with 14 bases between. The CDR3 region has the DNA TGTGCCAGCAGCTTAGAAGTTTCGGGGGGCGAGACCCAGTACTTC. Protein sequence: CASSLEVSGGETQYF.

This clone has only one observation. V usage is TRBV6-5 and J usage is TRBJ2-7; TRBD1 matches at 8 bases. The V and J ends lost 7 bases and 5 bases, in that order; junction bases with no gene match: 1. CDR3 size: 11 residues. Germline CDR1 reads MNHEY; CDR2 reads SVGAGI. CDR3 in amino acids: CASIQGDEQYF. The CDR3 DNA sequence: TGTGCCAGCATACAGGGGGACGAGCAGTACTTC.

CDR3 sequence (DNA): TGTGCCAGCAGCCCCGGGACAGCAGCCTACGAGCAGTACTTC. This translates into CASSPGTAAYEQYF. V gene TRBV9 combines with J gene TRBJ2-7; TRBD1 aligns across 7 bases. The CDR3 is made up of 14 amino acids. The V and J ends lost 4 bases and 2 bases, in that order; junction bases with no gene match: 6. Germline V CDR1 and CDR2: SGDLS, YYNGEE.

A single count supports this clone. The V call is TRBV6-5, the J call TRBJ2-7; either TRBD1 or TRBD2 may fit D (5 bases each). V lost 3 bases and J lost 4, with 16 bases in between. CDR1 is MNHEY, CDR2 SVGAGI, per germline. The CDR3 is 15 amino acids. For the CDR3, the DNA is TGTGCCAGCAGTTATTATGGGAGTACAGGTTACGAGCAGTACTTC. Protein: CASSYYGSTGYEQYF.

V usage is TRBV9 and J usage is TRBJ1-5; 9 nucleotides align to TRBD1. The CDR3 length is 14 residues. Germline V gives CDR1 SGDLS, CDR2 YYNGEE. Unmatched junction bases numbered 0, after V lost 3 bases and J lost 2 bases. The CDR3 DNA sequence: TGTGCCAGCAGCGGACAGGGGGGCAATCAGCCCCAGCATTTT. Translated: CASSGQGGNQPQHF. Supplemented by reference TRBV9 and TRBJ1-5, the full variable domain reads DSGVTQTPKHLITATGQRVTLRCSPRSGDLSVYWYQQSLDQGLQFLIQYYNGEERAKGNILERFSAQQFPDLHSELNLSSLELGDSALYFCASSGQGGNQPQHFGDGTRLSIL.

The CDR3: CASSLVGDRVFGYTF. The CDR3 nucleotides are TGTGCCAGCAGCTTGGTAGGGGACAGGGTGTTTGGCTACACCTTC. The V gene is TRBV5-4, the J gene TRBJ1-2; TRBD1 agrees at 9 bases. The CDR3 covers 15 residues. Germline CDR1 is SGHNT and CDR2 is YYREEE (reference sequence). The V gene end was trimmed by 0 bases and the J gene end by 7 bases; junction bases not matched to a gene: 7.

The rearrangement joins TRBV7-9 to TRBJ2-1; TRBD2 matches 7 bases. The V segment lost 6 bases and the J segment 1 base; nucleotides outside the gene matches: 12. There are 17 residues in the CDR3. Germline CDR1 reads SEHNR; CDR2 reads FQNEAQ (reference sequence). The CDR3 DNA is TGTGCCAGCAGTCCACCCTGGTGGGGGGGTTCCTACAATGAGCAGTTCTTC. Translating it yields CASSPPWWGGSYNEQFF.

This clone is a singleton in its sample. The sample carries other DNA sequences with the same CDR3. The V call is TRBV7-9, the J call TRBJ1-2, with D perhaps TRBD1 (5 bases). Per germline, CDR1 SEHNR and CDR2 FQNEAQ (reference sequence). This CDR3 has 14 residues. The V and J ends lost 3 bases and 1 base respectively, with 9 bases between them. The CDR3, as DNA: TGTGCCAGCAGCTTGGGAGGGGATAACTATGGCTACACCTTC. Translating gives CASSLGGDNYGYTF.

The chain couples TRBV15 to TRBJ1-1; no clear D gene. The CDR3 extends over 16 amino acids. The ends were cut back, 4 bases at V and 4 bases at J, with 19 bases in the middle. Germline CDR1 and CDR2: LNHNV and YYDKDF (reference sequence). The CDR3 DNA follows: TGTGCCACCAGCAAAGATTGGGCGGGTCCCAGCACTGAAGCTTTCTTT. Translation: CATSKDWAGPSTEAFF.